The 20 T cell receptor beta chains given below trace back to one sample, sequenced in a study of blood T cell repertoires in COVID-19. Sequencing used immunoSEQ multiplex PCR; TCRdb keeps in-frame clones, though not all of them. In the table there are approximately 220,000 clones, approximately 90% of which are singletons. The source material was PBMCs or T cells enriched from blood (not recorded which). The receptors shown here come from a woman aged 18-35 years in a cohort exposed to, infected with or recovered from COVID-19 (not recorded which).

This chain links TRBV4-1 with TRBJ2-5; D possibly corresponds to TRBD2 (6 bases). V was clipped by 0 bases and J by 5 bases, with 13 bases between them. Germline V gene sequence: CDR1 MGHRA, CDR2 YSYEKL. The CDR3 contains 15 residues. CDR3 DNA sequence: TGCGCCAGCAGCCAAGATTGGAGGGTTGTGGAGACCCAGTACTTC. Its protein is CASSQDWRVVETQYF.

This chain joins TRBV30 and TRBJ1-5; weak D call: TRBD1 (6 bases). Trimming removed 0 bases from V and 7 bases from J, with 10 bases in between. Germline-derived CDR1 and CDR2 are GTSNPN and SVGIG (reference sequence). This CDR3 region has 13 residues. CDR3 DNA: TGTGCCTGGAGTGTTGGGGGCTACCAGCCCCAGCATTTT. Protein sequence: CAWSVGGYQPQHF.

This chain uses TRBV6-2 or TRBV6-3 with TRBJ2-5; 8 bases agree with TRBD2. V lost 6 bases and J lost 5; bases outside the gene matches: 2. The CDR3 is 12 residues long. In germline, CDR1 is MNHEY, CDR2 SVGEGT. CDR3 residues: CASSRLAETQYF. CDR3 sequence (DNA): TGTGCCAGCAGCAGACTAGCGGAGACCCAGTACTTC.

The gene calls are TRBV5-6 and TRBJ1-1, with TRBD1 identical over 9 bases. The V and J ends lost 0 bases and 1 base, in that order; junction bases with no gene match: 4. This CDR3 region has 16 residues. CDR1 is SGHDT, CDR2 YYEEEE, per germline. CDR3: CASSLVPGQGNTEAFF. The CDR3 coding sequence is TGTGCCAGCAGCTTGGTCCCGGGACAGGGGAACACTGAAGCTTTCTTT. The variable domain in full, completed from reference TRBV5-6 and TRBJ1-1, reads DAGVTQSPTHLIKTRGQQVTLRCSPKSGHDTVSWYQQALGQGPQFIFQYYEEEERQRGNFPDRFSGHQFPNYSSELNVNALLLGDSALYLCASSLVPGQGNTEAFFGQGTRLTVV.

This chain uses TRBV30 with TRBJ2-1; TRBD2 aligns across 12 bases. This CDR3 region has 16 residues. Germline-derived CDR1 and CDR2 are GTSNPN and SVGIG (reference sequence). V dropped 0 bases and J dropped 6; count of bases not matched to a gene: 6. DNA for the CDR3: TGTGCCTGGAGTGTTGTAGGACTAGCGGGATTCAATGAGCAGTTCTTC. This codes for CAWSVVGLAGFNEQFF.

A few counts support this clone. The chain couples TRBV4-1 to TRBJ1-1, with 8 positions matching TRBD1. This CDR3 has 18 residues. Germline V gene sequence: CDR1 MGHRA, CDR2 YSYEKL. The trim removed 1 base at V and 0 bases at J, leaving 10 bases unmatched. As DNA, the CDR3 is TGCGCCAGCAGCCAAGCGCCCGGGGACAGGCACATGAACACTGAAGCTTTCTTT. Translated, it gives CASSQAPGDRHMNTEAFF.

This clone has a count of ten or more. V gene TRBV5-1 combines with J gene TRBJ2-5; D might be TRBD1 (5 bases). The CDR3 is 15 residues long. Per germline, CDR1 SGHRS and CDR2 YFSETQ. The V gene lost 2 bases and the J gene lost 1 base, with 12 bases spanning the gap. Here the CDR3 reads CASSFQGQSQETQYF. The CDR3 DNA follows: TGCGCCAGCAGCTTTCAGGGCCAGAGCCAAGAGACCCAGTACTTC.

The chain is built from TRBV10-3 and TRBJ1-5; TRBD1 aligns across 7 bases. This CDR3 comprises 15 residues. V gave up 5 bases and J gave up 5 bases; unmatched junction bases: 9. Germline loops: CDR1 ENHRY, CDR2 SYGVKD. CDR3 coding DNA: TGTGCCATCAGTAAGACCCAGGGGGAGGATCAGCCCCAGCATTTT. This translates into CAISKTQGEDQPQHF.

CDR3 in DNA: TGTGCCTGGAGTGGGAAAGGGGGTAACTACGAGCAGTACTTC. Encoded protein: CAWSGKGGNYEQYF. The chain joins TRBV30 to TRBJ2-7; possibly TRBD1 for D (6 bases). Germline CDR1 and CDR2: GTSNPN and SVGIG (reference sequence). V was pared by 1 base and J by 3 bases, with 13 bases between. This CDR3 comprises 14 residues.

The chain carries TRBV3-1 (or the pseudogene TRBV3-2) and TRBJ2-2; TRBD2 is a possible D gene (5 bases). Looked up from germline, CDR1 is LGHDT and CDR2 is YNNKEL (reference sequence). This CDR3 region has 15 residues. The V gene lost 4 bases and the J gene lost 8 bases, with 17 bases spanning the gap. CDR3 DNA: TGTGCCAGCAGCCGGAGCGGCACAATGTCGGGGGAGCTGTTTTTT. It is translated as CASSRSGTMSGELFF.

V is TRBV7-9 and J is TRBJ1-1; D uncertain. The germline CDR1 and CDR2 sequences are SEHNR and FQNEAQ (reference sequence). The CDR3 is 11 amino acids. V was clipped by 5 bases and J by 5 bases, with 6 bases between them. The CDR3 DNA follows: TGTGCCAGCAGCCCCCGGACTGAAGCTTTCTTT. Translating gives CASSPRTEAFF.

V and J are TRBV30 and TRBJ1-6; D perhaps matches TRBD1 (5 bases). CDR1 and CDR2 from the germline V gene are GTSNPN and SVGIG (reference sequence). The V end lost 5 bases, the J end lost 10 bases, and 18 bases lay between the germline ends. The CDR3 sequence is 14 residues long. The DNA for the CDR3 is TGTGCCTGGGGTACTACAGGTGTGGGATCACCCCTCCACTTT. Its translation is CAWGTTGVGSPLHF.

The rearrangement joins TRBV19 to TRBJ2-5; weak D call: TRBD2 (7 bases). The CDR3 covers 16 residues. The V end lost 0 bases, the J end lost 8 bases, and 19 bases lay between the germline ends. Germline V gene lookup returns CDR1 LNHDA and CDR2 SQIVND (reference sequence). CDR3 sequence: CASSIEGSAGEGTQYF. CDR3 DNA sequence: TGTGCCAGTAGTATAGAGGGGAGTGCAGGGGAGGGTACCCAGTACTTC.

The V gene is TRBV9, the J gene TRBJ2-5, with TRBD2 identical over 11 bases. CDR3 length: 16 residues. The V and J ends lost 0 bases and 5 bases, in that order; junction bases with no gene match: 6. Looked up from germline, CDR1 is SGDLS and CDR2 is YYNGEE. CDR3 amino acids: CASSVELAGEAETQYF. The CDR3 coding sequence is TGTGCCAGCAGCGTAGAACTAGCGGGAGAGGCGGAGACCCAGTACTTC.

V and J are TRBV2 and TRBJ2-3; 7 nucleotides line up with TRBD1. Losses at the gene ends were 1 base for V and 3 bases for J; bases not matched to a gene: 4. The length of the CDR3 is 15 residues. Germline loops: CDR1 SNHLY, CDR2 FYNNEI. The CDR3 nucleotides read TGTGCCAGCAGTGAAGACGGACAGGCGACAGATACGCAGTATTTT. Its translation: CASSEDGQATDTQYF.

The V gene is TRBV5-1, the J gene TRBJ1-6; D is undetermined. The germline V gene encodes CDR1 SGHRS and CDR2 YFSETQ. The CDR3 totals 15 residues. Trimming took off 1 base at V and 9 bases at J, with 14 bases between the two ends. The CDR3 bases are TGCGCCAGCAGCTTGAGCAACCCGCGGGGTTCACCCCTCCACTTT. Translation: CASSLSNPRGSPLHF.

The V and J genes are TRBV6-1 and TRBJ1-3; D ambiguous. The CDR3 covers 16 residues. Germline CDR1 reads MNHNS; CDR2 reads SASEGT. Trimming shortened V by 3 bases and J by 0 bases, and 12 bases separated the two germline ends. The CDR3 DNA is TGTGCCAGCAGTGAGAGGACGGGGTCCTCTGGAAACACCATATATTTT. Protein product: CASSERTGSSGNTIYF.

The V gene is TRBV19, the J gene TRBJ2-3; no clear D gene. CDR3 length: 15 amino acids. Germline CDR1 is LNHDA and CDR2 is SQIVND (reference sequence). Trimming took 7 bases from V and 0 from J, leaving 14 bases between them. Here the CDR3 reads CASKESAPSTDTQYF. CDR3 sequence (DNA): TGTGCCAGTAAGGAGAGCGCTCCTAGCACAGATACGCAGTATTTT.

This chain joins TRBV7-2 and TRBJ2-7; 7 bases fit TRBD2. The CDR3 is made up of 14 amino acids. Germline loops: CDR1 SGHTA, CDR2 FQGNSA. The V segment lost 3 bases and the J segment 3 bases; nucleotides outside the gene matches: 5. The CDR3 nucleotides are TGTGCCAGCAGCTTGGCGGGAGATGGCTACGAGCAGTACTTC. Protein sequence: CASSLAGDGYEQYF.

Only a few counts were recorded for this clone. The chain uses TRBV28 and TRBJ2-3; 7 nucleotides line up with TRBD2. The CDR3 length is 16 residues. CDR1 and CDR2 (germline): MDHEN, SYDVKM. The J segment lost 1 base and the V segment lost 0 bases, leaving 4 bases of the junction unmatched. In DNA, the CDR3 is TGTGCCAGCAGTTTATGGAGCGGGATACGCACAGATACGCAGTATTTT. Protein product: CASSLWSGIRTDTQYF.